Listed here are 13 T cell receptor beta chains from one sample, sequenced in a study of T cells in women clearing cervical HPV infection. Measured with immunoSEQ multiplex PCR; TCRdb has only the in-frame clones, and not every one. The table gives tens of thousands of clones; the top ten clones make up under 3.5% of it. Sequencing used blood buffy coat. These receptors originate from a woman aged 18 to 75 with a cervical HPV16 infection that either progressed to CIN3+ or cleared (not recorded which).

As to this clone: The DNA ends 3 residues before the CDR3 does, and the rest of the CDR3 is filled in from the germline J gene. J is TRBJ1-1 and V is TRBV7-2; TRBD1 is a possible D gene (5 bases). CDR1 is SGHTA, CDR2 FQGNSA, per germline. V lost 0 bases, J lost 4 bases, and 9 bases lay in between. The CDR3 covers 14 residues. CDR3 bases read: TGTGCCAGCAGCTTAGCGCCGGGGGTCACTGAA. Residues: CASSLAPGVTE. From start to end, the CDR3 is CASSLAPGVTEAFF.

As to this clone: The read falls 3 residues short of the CDR3 end, and the missing part is taken from the germline J gene. The chain couples TRBV6-2 or TRBV6-3 to TRBJ1-5, with 8 bases aligning to TRBD1. This CDR3 contains 17 residues. V shed 6 bases and J 4 bases; nucleotides not matched to a gene: 14. CDR1 is MNHEY and CDR2 is SVGEGT in the germline V gene. Here the CDR3 reads CASRAGQGTRRNQPQHF. The DNA read from the CDR3 is TGTGCCAGCAGGGCCGGACAGGGAACCCGACGGAATCAGCCC.

In the case of this clone: The read halts 3 residues ahead of the CDR3 end, with the missing end drawn from the germline J gene. The rearrangement links TRBV6-1 to TRBJ2-4, with D maybe TRBD2 (6 bases). Per the germline V gene, CDR1 is MNHNS and CDR2 is SASEGT. This CDR3 has 14 amino acids. Here the CDR3 reads CASSEPEGLGGQYF. The sequenced CDR3 bases are TGTGCCAGCAGTGAACCGGAGGGCTTGGGGGGT.

The DNA read from the CDR3 is TGTGCCAGCACCCTAAGGGGGTACAACGAG. Its protein product is CASTLRGYNE. The whole CDR3 protein is CASTLRGYNEQYF. This chain connects TRBV2 to TRBJ2-7; possible D gene TRBD1, 6 bases. The sequenced fragment ends 3 residues before the CDR3 boundary, so the rest is inferred from the germline J gene. Between the trimmed V and J ends, which lost 7 bases and 5 bases, there was a span of 15 bases. Germline lookup yields CDR1 SNHLY and CDR2 FYNNEI. This CDR3 has 13 amino acids.

Concerning this clone itself: The read halts 3 residues ahead of the CDR3 end, with the missing end drawn from the germline J gene. The rearrangement joins TRBV20-1 to TRBJ1-2; D is unclear. There are 12 residues in the CDR3. V was trimmed by 4 bases and J by 4 bases, leaving 10 bases between them. Germline CDR1 is DFQATT and CDR2 is SNEGSKA (reference sequence). The CDR3 DNA, read in part, is TGCAGTGCTAACGAGGGCCCCTATGGC. Amino acids: CSANEGPYG. The full-length CDR3 reads as CSANEGPYGYTF.

As for this clone: The observed sequence ends 3 residues before the CDR3 terminus, with the missing tail filled in from the germline J gene. This chain connects TRBV7-9 to TRBJ1-1; 8 nucleotides line up with TRBD1. With 5 bases clipped from V and 7 bases from J, the junction kept 6 bases outside the gene matches. This CDR3 contains 13 residues. The germline CDR1 and CDR2 sequences are SEHNR and FQNEAQ (reference sequence). The CDR3 bases that were read are TGTGCCAGCAGCCCAGGGGGCGTGGTTGAA. Protein product: CASSPGGVVE. In full, the CDR3 reads CASSPGGVVEAFF.

For this clone: The read is 3 residues too short to cover the CDR3 end, so that end is filled in from the germline J gene. The V call is TRBV12-5, the J call TRBJ1-4; a possible D gene is TRBD1 (6 bases). Looked up from germline, CDR1 is LGHNT and CDR2 is FRNRAP. This CDR3 contains 15 residues. The CDR3: CASGSPWGGADKLFF. The CDR3 DNA, read in part, is TGTGCTAGTGGTTCCCCCTGGGGGGGGGCCGATAAA.

Note on this clone: Read coverage stops 3 residues before the CDR3 terminus; the germline J gene supplies the remainder. This chain links TRBV19 with TRBJ1-2; the match to TRBD1 covers 8 bases. The CDR3 loop spans 15 amino acids. The V gene's germline CDR1 is LNHDA and CDR2 SQIVND (reference sequence). CDR3 loop: CASSISRDRSYDYTF. The sequenced part of the CDR3 DNA is TGTGCCAGTAGTATTTCCCGGGACAGGTCCTACGAC.

On this clone itself: The sequence runs out 3 residues before the end of the CDR3; the remainder is reconstructed from the germline J gene. This chain connects TRBV7-8 to TRBJ2-7, with 9 bases aligning to TRBD1. There are 15 residues in the CDR3. V shed 4 bases and J 2 bases; nucleotides not matched to a gene: 6. The germline V gene encodes CDR1 SGHVS and CDR2 FQNEAQ. The CDR3 bases that were read are TGTGCCAGCAGCTCAAGCCGGGACAGGGCCTACGAG. Translated, it gives CASSSSRDRAYE. The full CDR3 sequence reads CASSSSRDRAYEQYF.

Concerning this clone itself: The DNA ends 3 residues before the CDR3 does, and the rest of the CDR3 is filled in from the germline J gene. This chain uses TRBV5-4 with TRBJ2-7; D call uncertain. There are 14 residues in the CDR3. Looked up from germline, CDR1 is SGHNT and CDR2 is YYREEE (reference sequence). V lost 5 bases, J lost 2 bases, and 14 bases lay in between. CDR3 sequence: CASRPNRDPYEQYF. CDR3 DNA, as far as it was read: TGTGCCAGCAGACCCAACAGAGATCCCTACGAG.

CDR3 bases read: TGTGCCAGCAGCCCGCAGGGCGGCGATGGC. This gives the protein CASSPQGGDG. In full, the CDR3 is CASSPQGGDGYTF. The chain links TRBV7-2 to TRBJ1-2, with D perhaps TRBD1 (5 bases). The read terminates 3 residues before the CDR3 end, so the remaining end is supplied by the germline J gene. The germline V and J ends were trimmed by 5 bases and 6 bases, with 13 bases remaining between them. CDR1 and CDR2 (germline): SGHTA, FQGNSA. This CDR3 has 13 residues.

Concerning this clone: From the germline J gene comes the end of the CDR3, since the read stops 3 residues before it. The genes are TRBV7-2 and TRBJ2-2, with D possibly matching TRBD1 (8 bases). Trimming took off 7 bases at V and 7 bases at J, with 19 bases between the two ends. Germline V gene lookup returns CDR1 SGHTA and CDR2 FQGNSA. This CDR3 is 15 amino acids long. CDR3 region: CASTTGQGGVGELFF. The DNA read from the CDR3 is TGTGCCAGCACCACAGGACAGGGAGGGGTCGGGGAG.

CDR3 bases read: TGTGCCAGCAGCAACTCTCCCCTAGCGGGAGGTTTGGGCGAG. Translating it yields CASSNSPLAGGLGE. The full CDR3 reads CASSNSPLAGGLGEQYF. The chain links TRBV13 to TRBJ2-7; 11 nucleotides match TRBD2. The CDR3 end lies 3 residues beyond the end of the read and is filled in from the germline J gene. CDR1 PRHDT and CDR2 FYEKMQ come from the germline V gene (reference sequence). The CDR3 sequence is 17 residues long. The V segment lost 5 bases and the J segment 6 bases; nucleotides outside the gene matches: 15.